Listed below are T cell receptor beta chains from one sample, sequenced in a study of high-grade serous ovarian cancer treatment subgroups. TCRdb's copy holds only in-frame clones and misses some; the assay was immunoSEQ multiplex PCR. The sample has approximately 36,000 clones; over 60% are singletons. The sample consisted of tumor tissue. The receptors were gathered from a human donor with high-grade serous ovarian cancer. Each CDR3 is given with its conserved first and last residue. The D gene is left open where the match is weak. Rows give clone size only sometimes, using once, few, many, or a class for an expanded clone.

V	D	size	J	DNA	CDR3
TRBV30	-	-	TRBJ2-3	TGTGCCTGGGAGACAGATACGCAGTATTTT	CAWETDTQYF
TRBV19	TRBD2	-	TRBJ2-3	TGTGCCAGTAGTATCCAGCGGGAGGTCGGAGATACGCAGTATTTT	CASSIQREVGDTQYF
TRBV7-9	-	-	TRBJ1-1	TGTGCCAGCAGCTTAATCGGGGGGGACACTGAAGCTTTCTTT	CASSLIGGDTEAFF
TRBV4-1	-	-	TRBJ1-6	TGCGCCAGCAGCCAAGGGGCCGGGGGGAAAGATTCACCCCTCCACTTT	CASSQGAGGKDSPLHF
TRBV5-5	-	-	TRBJ2-7	TGTGCCAGCAGCTTGGCTGGGACCCCTTGTGACGAGCAGTACTTC	CASSLAGTPCDEQYF
TRBV5-1	TRBD2	-	TRBJ2-3	TGCGCCAGCAGCTTGGGACTAGCGGGAGGGAACACAGATACGCAGTATTTT	CASSLGLAGGNTDTQYF
TRBV27	TRBD2	-	TRBJ2-1	TGTGCCAGCAGTTCCTTCGACGGGGGGGAGGGCAATGAGCAGTTCTTC	CASSSFDGGEGNEQFF
TRBV6-5	TRBD1	-	TRBJ1-5	TGTGCCAGCAGACAGGGGGGTAGCAATCAGCCCCAGCATTTT	CASRQGGSNQPQHF
TRBV14	TRBD2	-	TRBJ2-2	TGTGCCAGCAGCCAAGACCAAAGCGGGAGGGCCACCGGGGAGCTGTTTTTT	CASSQDQSGRATGELFF
TRBV11-3	TRBD1	-	TRBJ1-1	TGTGCCAGCAGCCCCCATCGGCAGGGGGCTGAAGCTTTCTTT	CASSPHRQGAEAFF
TRBV7-9	-	-	TRBJ2-6	TGTGCCAGCACAAAGAGCTCCGGGGCCAACGTCCTGACTTTC	CASTKSSGANVLTF
TRBV18	TRBD2	-	TRBJ2-1	TGTGCCAGCTCACCGCCGGGTACGGGGGGAGAGCAGTTCTTC	CASSPPGTGGEQFF
TRBV18	TRBD1	-	TRBJ2-3	TGTGCCAGCTCACCCGACAGGGGTGGCACAGATACGCAGTATTTT	CASSPDRGGTDTQYF
TRBV7-2	-	once	TRBJ1-2	TGTGCCAGCAGCTTAGAAGTGGGCAGGGGACATGGCTACACCTTC	CASSLEVGRGHGYTF
TRBV28	-	medium-sized	TRBJ2-7	TGTGCCAGCACCCCCGAGCGACGGGACCGTCTCTACGAGCAGTACTTC	CASTPERRDRLYEQYF
TRBV2	-	-	TRBJ2-1	TGTGCCAGCAGTGGACAGATCTCCTACAATGAGCAGTTCTTC	CASSGQISYNEQFF
TRBV10-2	TRBD1	-	TRBJ2-7	TGCGCCAGCAGTGGACAGGGGTCGTGGTACGAGCAGTACTTC	CASSGQGSWYEQYF
TRBV7-2	TRBD1	-	TRBJ1-1	TGTGCCAGCAGCCGACAGGGAGAAGCTTTCTTT	CASSRQGEAFF
TRBV5-6	TRBD2	-	TRBJ2-5	TGTGCCAGCAGTTCGTTAGCGGGAGAGACCCAGTACTTC	CASSSLAGETQYF
TRBV6-5	-	-	TRBJ2-3	TGTGCCAGCTTGGCGGCCCACACAGATACGCAGTATTTT	CASLAAHTDTQYF
TRBV5-1	-	-	TRBJ1-5	TGCGCCAGCAGCTTGAAATCGGGGGATCAGCCCCAGCATTTT	CASSLKSGDQPQHF
TRBV7-9	TRBD1	-	TRBJ2-7	TGTGCCAGCAGCGTACAGGGGAAATTCTACGAGCAGTACTTC	CASSVQGKFYEQYF
TRBV29-1	-	-	TRBJ2-7	TGCAGCGTCTTTCTAGGGGACCTCTCCTACGAGCAGTACTTC	CSVFLGDLSYEQYF
TRBV6-6	-	-	TRBJ1-3	TGTGCCAGCAGTTACGCCTACGGGTTCTCTGGAAACACCATATATTTT	CASSYAYGFSGNTIYF
TRBV6-1	-	-	TRBJ1-1	TGTGCCAGCAGTGATCGGATTAAGCTCAGGGGAACTGAAGCTTTCTTT	CASSDRIKLRGTEAFF
TRBV6-5	TRBD1	-	TRBJ2-7	TGTGCCAGCAGTACGGACAGGGAGGCCTACGAGCAGTACTTC	CASSTDREAYEQYF
TRBV7-2	-	-	TRBJ2-5	TGTGCCAGCAGCTTAGCGGCAGGGCCCCAAGAGACCCAGTACTTC	CASSLAAGPQETQYF
TRBV7-2	TRBD2	-	TRBJ2-3	TGTGCCAGCAGCTTAGAGCCTAGCGGGACTCGGGGTACGCAGTATTTT	CASSLEPSGTRGTQYF
TRBV5-1	-	-	TRBJ1-2	TGCGCCAGCAGGGCAGGGGTTAACTATGGCTACACCTTC	CASRAGVNYGYTF
TRBV14	-	-	TRBJ2-5	TGTGCCAGCAGCAGGGCTCTCGAAGAGACCCAGTACTTC	CASSRALEETQYF
TRBV2	-	-	TRBJ1-2	TGTGCCAGCAGTGACCTTGGGCCAGCAGAAGTTAACTATGGCTACACCTTC	CASSDLGPAEVNYGYTF
TRBV27	TRBD1	-	TRBJ2-7	TGTGCCAGCAGTTTTAGACAGGGAAGGTACGAGCAGTACTTC	CASSFRQGRYEQYF
TRBV11-3	-	-	TRBJ2-1	TGTGCCAGCAAACGCATGCAGGCAGACTTCTACAATGAGCAGTTCTTC	CASKRMQADFYNEQFF
TRBV7-3	-	-	TRBJ2-3	TGTGCCAGCAGCCTAAGAGCGGTTAGCACAGATACGCAGTATTTT	CASSLRAVSTDTQYF
TRBV6-5	TRBD1	-	TRBJ2-7	TGTGCCAGCAGCCGGGACAGGGGTATCTACGAGCAGTACTTC	CASSRDRGIYEQYF
TRBV9	-	-	TRBJ2-3	TGTGCCAGCAGCAATCGACAGGCGGCGGATACGCAGTATTTT	CASSNRQAADTQYF
TRBV7-6	-	-	TRBJ2-2	TGTGCCAGCAGCTTAGTGAGCTTCGGGGAGCTGTTTTTT	CASSLVSFGELFF
TRBV28	-	-	TRBJ2-1	TGTGCCAGCAGTCCGCCGACTAGTGCTGAGCAGTTCTTC	CASSPPTSAEQFF
TRBV19	-	once	TRBJ2-5	TGTGCCAGTAGTATCGGGTCAGGGATTGGGACCCAGTACTTC	CASSIGSGIGTQYF
TRBV19	-	once	TRBJ2-1	TGTGCCAGTAGTACAGGGGGGCGGGCAGGGGGTTCCTACAATGAGCAGTTCTTC	CASSTGGRAGGSYNEQFF
TRBV11-2	-	-	TRBJ2-7	TGTGCCAGCAGCTTAATCCCCCGGGCCGGAAGCTCCTACGAGCAGTACTTC	CASSLIPRAGSSYEQYF
TRBV11-3	-	-	TRBJ2-1	TGTGCCAGCAGTAAGCCGGGATTTTCCTACAATGAGCAGTTCTTC	CASSKPGFSYNEQFF
TRBV10-2	-	-	TRBJ2-7	TGCGCCAGCCTAAGGGGGTACGAGCAGTACTTC	CASLRGYEQYF
TRBV5-1	TRBD1	-	TRBJ2-7	TGCGCCAGCTCACCAGGGGGCCCCTACGAGCAGTACTTC	CASSPGGPYEQYF
TRBV30	-	-	TRBJ1-2	TGTGCCTGGAGGCCGGGACTGCAAAACTATGGCTACACCTTC	CAWRPGLQNYGYTF
TRBV29-1	-	-	TRBJ1-1	TGCAGCGTTGAAGACGGGAAAACTGAAGCTTTCTTT	CSVEDGKTEAFF
TRBV28	-	-	TRBJ2-3	TGTGCCAGCAGTTGGGTGGGGCGGGACACAGATACGCAGTATTTT	CASSWVGRDTDTQYF
TRBV11-1	TRBD1	-	TRBJ2-7	TGTGCCAGCAGCTTATCTGGACAGGGGCTCTACGAGCAGTACTTC	CASSLSGQGLYEQYF
TRBV29-1	TRBD2	-	TRBJ2-5	TGCAGCGTACCCAGGGAGGGAGAGACCCAGTACTTC	CSVPREGETQYF
TRBV9	TRBD2	-	TRBJ2-7	TGTGCCAGCAGCGTAGCGGCTAGCGGGACTCGCTACGAGCAGTACTTC	CASSVAASGTRYEQYF
TRBV7-9	TRBD2	few	TRBJ2-7	TGTGCCAGCAGCTCCGCCTCAGCGGGAGGACACCTCTACGAGCAGTACTTC	CASSSASAGGHLYEQYF
TRBV2	-	once	TRBJ2-3	TGTGCCAGCTCAATCCCATTGATAGCCCCCGGTCGCACAGATACGCAGTATTTT	CASSIPLIAPGRTDTQYF
TRBV7-9	TRBD1	-	TRBJ1-5	TGTGCCAGCAGCGCGCCGGGACAGGGCTATCAGCCCCAGCATTTT	CASSAPGQGYQPQHF
TRBV6-6	TRBD2	-	TRBJ2-7	TGTGCCAGCAGTATTAGCGGGAGCTACGAGCAGTACTTC	CASSISGSYEQYF
TRBV10-2	-	-	TRBJ2-3	TGCGCCAGCACGGGGATTAGCACAGATACGCAGTATTTT	CASTGISTDTQYF
TRBV2	-	-	TRBJ2-1	TGTGCCAGCAGTGCTGATACCGGGGTCCCTGAGCAGTTCTTC	CASSADTGVPEQFF
TRBV29-1	-	-	TRBJ2-3	TGCAGCGGTCGTGGCGGAGCCCTATCTAGCACAGATACGCAGTATTTT	CSGRGGALSSTDTQYF
TRBV29-1	-	few	TRBJ1-1	TGCAGCGTTGAAGGGGCCGAGAACACTGAAGCTTTCTTT	CSVEGAENTEAFF
TRBV7-3	TRBD1	-	TRBJ2-1	TGTGCCAGCAGCCTTCTCTTGACAGGGGTGCTGTTCTTC	CASSLLLTGVLFF
TRBV9	-	-	TRBJ1-1	TGTGCCAGCAGCGTAGATACCAGGAACACTGAAGCTTTCTTT	CASSVDTRNTEAFF